This T cell receptor (beta chain) was retrieved from a study of T cells in Graves' hyperthyroidism and ophthalmopathy. General observations from the study: Ophthalmopathy was predicted by the model a median of approximately 6 months ahead of onset. Blood also held most thyroid clonotypes expanded beyond 0.001.

Regions amplified from RNA transcripts were the TCR beta CDR3 regions. Primed by the HTBI set, a first-round RT-PCR was run on the TCR CDR3. MiXCR was run by TCRdb on the multiplex PCR reads, yielding one entry per CDR3 protein. Of about 360,000 distinct CDR3 sequences in the sample, about 12% are singletons; the top ten hold over 8.5%. Subjects aged 18 to 65 presented with newly diagnosed hyperthyroidism of less than 2 months' duration. This clonotype showed up many times. Its matching antigen is unknown. Source material: blood. This TCR was sampled from a woman between 18 and 29 years old with Graves' hyperthyroidism.

The CDR3 region is CASSQLGFSYEQYF. The CDR3 region has the DNA TGTGCCAGCAGCCAATTGGGGTTCTCCTACGAGCAGTACTTC. V and J are TRBV3-1 and TRBJ2-7; D ambiguous. Germline V gene lookup returns CDR1 LGHDT and CDR2 YNNKEL (reference sequence). V dropped 2 bases and J dropped 0 bases, with 8 bases sitting between them. This CDR3 spans 14 amino acids.